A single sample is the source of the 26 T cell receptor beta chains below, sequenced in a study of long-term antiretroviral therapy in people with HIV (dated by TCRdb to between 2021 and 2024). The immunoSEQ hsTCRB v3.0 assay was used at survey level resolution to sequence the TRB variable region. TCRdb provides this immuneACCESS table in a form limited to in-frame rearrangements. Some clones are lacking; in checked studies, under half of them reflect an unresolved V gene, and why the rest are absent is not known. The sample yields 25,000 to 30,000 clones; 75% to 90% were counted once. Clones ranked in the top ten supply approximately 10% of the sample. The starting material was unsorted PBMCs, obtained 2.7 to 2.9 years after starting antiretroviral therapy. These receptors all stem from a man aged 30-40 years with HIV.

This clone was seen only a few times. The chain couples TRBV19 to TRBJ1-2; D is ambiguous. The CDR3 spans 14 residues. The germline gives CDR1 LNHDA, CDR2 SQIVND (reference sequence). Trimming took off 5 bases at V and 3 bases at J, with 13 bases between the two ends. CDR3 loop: CASSFMGYDYGYTF. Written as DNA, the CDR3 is TGTGCCAGTAGTTTCATGGGATACGACTATGGCTACACCTTC.

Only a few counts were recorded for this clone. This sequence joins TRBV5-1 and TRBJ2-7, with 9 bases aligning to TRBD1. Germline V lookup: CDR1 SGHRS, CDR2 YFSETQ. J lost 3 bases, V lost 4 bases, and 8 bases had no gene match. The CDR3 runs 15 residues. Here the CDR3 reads CASSRDRVRGYEQYF. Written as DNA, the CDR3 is TGCGCCAGCAGCAGGGACAGGGTGAGGGGCTACGAGCAGTACTTC.

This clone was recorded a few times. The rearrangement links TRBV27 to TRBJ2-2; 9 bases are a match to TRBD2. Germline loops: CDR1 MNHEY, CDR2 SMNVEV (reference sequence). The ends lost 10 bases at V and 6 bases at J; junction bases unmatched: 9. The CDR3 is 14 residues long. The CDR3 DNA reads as TGTGCCACCGGACGCGGGAGGGCCCCCGGGGAGCTGTTTTTT. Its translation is CATGRGRAPGELFF.

CDR3 protein: CASSSRTSQSTDTQYF. CDR3 DNA sequence: TGTGCCAGCAGTTCTCGGACTAGTCAAAGCACAGATACGCAGTATTTT. The gene calls are TRBV28 and TRBJ2-3, with TRBD2 matching 7 bases. This CDR3 is 16 amino acids long. Looked up from germline, CDR1 is MDHEN and CDR2 is SYDVKM. V was pared by 4 bases and J by 0 bases, with 7 bases of the junction left unmatched.

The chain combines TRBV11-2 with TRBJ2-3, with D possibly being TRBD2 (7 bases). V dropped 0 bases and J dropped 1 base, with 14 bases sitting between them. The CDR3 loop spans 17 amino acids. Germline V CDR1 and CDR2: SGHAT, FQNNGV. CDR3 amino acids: CASSLDLAGARTDTQYF. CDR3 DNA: TGTGCCAGCAGCTTAGATTTGGCGGGGGCCCGCACAGATACGCAGTATTTT.

The CDR3, as DNA: TGCAGCGTTGGTCAGGGAGGTGGCTACACCTTC. This encodes CSVGQGGGYTF. This rearrangement joins TRBV29-1 to TRBJ1-2, with D tentatively TRBD1 (5 bases). CDR3 size: 11 residues. Trimming stripped 4 bases from V and 7 bases from J, with 10 bases between. Germline V gives CDR1 SQVTM, CDR2 ANQGSEA.

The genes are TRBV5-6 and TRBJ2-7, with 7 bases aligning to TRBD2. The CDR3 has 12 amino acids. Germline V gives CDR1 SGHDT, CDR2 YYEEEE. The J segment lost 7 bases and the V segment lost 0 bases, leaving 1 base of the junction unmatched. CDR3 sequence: CASSLGLAEQYF. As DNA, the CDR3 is TGTGCCAGCAGCTTGGGACTAGCTGAGCAGTACTTC.

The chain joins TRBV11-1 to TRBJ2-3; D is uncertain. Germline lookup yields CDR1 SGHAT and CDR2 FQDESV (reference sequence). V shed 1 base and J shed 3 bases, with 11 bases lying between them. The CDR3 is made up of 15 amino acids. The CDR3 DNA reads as TGTGCCAGCAGCTTAGAGGAACGAGCTACAGATACGCAGTATTTT. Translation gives CASSLEERATDTQYF. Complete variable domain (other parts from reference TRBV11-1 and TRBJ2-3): EAEVAQSPRYKITEKSQAVAFWCDPISGHATLYWYRQILGQGPELLVQFQDESVVDDSQLPKDRFSAERLKGVDSTLKIQPAELGDSAMYLCASSLEERATDTQYFGPGTRLTVL.

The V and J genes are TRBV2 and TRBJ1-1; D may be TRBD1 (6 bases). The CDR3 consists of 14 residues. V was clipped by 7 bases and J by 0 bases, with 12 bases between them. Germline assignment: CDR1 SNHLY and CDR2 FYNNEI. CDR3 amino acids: CASNLDRLNTEAFF. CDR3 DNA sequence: TGTGCCAGCAACCTCGACAGGCTGAACACTGAAGCTTTCTTT.

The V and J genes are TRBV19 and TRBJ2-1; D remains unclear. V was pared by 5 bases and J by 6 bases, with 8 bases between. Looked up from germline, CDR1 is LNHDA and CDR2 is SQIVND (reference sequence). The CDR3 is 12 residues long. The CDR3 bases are TGTGCCAGTAGTTGGCAACTCAATGAGCAGTTCTTC. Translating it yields CASSWQLNEQFF.

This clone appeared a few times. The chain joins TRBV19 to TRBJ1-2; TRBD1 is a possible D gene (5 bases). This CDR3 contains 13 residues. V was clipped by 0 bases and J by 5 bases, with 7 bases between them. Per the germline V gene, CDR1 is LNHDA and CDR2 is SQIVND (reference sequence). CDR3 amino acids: CASSIEGTYGYTF. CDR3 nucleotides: TGTGCCAGTAGTATAGAGGGGACTTATGGCTACACCTTC.

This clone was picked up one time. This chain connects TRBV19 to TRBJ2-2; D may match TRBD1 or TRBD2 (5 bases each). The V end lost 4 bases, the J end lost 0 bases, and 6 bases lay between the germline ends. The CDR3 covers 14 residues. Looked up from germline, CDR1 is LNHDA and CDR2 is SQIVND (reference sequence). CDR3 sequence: CASSTGPNTGELFF. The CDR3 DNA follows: TGTGCCAGTAGTACGGGACCGAACACCGGGGAGCTGTTTTTT.

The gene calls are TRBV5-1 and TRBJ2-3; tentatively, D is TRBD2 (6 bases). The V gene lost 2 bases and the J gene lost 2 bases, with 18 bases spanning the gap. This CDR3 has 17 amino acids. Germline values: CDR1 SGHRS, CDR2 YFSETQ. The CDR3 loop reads CASSFALRGPATDTQYF. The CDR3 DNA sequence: TGCGCCAGCAGCTTCGCATTGCGGGGACCCGCCACAGATACGCAGTATTTT.

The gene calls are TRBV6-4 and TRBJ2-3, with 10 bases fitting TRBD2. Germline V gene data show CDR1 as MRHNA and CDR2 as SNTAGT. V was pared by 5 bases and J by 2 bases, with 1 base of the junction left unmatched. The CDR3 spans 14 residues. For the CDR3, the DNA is TGTGCCAGCAGTAGCGGGGGGGCCACAGATACGCAGTATTTT. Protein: CASSSGGATDTQYF.

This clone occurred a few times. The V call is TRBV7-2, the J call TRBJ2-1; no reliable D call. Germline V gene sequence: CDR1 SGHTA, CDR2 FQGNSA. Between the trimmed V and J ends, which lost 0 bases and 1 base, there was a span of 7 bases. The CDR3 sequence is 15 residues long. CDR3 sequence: CASSLAYGSYNEQFF. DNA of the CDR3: TGTGCCAGCAGCTTAGCGTACGGATCCTACAATGAGCAGTTCTTC.

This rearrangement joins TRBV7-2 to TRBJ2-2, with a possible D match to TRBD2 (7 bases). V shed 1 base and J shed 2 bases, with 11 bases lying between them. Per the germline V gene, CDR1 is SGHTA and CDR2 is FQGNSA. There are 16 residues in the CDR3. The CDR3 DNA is TGTGCCAGCAGCTTAGTAGGGGGGGGAAACACCGGGGAGCTGTTTTTT. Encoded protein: CASSLVGGGNTGELFF. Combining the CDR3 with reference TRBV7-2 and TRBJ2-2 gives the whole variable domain GAGVSQSPSNKVTEKGKDVELRCDPISGHTALYWYRQSLGQGLEFLIYFQGNSAPDKSGLPSDRFSAERTGGSVSTLTIQRTQQEDSAVYLCASSLVGGGNTGELFFGEGSRLTVL.

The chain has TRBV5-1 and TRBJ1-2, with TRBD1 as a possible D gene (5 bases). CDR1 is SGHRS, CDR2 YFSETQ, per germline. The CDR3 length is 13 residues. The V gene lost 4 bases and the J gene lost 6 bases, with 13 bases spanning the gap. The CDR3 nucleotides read TGCGCCAGCAGCGCCGTTTCCAGGGATGGCTACACCTTC. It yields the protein CASSAVSRDGYTF.

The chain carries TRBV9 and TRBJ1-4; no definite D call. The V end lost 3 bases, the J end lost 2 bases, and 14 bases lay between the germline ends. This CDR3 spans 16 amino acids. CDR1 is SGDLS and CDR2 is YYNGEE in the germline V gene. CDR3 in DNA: TGTGCCAGCAGCGCCGATTTGGTGTTTACTAATGAAAAACTGTTTTTT. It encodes CASSADLVFTNEKLFF. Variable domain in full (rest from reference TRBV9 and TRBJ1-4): DSGVTQTPKHLITATGQRVTLRCSPRSGDLSVYWYQQSLDQGLQFLIQYYNGEERAKGNILERFSAQQFPDLHSELNLSSLELGDSALYFCASSADLVFTNEKLFFGSGTQLSVL.

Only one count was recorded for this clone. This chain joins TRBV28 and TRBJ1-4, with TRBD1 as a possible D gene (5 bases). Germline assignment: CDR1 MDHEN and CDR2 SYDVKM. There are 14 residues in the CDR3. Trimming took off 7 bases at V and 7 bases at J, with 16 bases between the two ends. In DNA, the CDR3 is TGTGCCAGCACTGGGCAGGGACTAGGTGAAAAACTGTTTTTT. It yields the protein CASTGQGLGEKLFF.

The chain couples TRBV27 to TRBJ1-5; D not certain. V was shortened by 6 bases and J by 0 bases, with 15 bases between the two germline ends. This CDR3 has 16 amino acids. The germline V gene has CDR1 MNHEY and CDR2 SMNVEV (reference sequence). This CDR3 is CASRPLDGYSNQPQHF. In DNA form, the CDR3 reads TGTGCCAGCAGGCCCCTCGACGGATATAGCAATCAGCCCCAGCATTTT.

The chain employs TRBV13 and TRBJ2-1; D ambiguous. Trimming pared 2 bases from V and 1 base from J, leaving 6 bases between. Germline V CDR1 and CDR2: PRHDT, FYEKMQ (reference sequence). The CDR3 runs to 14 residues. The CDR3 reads CASSLKGSYNEQFF. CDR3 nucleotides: TGTGCCAGCAGCTTAAAAGGATCCTACAATGAGCAGTTCTTC.

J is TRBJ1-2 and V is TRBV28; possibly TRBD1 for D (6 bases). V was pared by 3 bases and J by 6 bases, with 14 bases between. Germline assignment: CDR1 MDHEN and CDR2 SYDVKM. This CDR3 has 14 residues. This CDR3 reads CASSFGGSRNGYTF. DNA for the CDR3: TGTGCCAGCAGTTTTGGGGGCTCCCGCAATGGCTACACCTTC.

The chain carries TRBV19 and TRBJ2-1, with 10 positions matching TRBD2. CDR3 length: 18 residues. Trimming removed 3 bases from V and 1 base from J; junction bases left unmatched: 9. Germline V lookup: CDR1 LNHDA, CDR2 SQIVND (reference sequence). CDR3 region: CASSIQPLAGVSYNEQFF. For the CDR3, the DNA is TGTGCCAGTAGTATTCAACCTCTAGCGGGAGTGTCCTACAATGAGCAGTTCTTC.

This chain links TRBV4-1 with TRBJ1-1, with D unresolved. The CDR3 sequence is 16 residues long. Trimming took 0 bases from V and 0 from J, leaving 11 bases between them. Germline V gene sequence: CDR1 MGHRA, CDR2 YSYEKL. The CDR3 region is CASSQDWASMNTEAFF. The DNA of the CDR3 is TGCGCCAGCAGCCAAGATTGGGCAAGTATGAACACTGAAGCTTTCTTT.

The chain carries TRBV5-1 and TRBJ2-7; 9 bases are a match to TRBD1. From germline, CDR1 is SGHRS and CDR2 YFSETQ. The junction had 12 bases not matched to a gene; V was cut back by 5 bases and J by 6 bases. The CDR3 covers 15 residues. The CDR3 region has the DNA TGCGCCAGCAGGCCGGTCGGGACAGGGATGCTCGAGCAGTACTTC. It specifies CASRPVGTGMLEQYF.

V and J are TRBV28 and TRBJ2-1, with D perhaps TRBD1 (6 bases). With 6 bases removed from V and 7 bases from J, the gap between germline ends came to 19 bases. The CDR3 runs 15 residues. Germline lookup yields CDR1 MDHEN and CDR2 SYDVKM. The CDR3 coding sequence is TGTGCCAGCAGGCCTCCCACGGGACAATTTAATGAGCAGTTCTTC. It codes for CASRPPTGQFNEQFF.